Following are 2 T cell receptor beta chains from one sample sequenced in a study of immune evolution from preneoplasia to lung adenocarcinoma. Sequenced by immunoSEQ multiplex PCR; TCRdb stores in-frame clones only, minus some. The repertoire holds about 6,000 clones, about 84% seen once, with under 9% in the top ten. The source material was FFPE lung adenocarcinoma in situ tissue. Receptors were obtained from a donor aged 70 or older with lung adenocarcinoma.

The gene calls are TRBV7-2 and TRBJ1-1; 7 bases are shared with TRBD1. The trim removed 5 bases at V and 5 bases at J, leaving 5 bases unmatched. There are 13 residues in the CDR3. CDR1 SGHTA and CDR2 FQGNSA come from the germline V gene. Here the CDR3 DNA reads TGTGCCAGCAGCCACAGGGGAGTAACTGAAGCTTTCTTT. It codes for CASSHRGVTEAFF.

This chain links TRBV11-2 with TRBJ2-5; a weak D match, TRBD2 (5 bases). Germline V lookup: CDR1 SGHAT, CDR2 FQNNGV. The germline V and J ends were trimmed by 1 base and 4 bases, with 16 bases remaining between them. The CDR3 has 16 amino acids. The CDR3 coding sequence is TGTGCCAGCAGCTTAGGGGCTAGCCTGGAGCTAGAGACCCAGTACTTC. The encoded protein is CASSLGASLELETQYF.